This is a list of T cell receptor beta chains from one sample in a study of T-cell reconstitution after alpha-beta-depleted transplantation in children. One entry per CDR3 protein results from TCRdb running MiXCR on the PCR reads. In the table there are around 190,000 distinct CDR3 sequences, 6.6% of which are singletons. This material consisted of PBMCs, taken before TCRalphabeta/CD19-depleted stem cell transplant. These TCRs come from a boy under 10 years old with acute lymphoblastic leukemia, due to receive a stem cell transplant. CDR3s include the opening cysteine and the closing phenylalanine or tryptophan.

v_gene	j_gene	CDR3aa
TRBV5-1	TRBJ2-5	CASSLQGETQYF
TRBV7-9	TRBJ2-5	CASSPEAQETQYF
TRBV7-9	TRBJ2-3	CASSLLQTVSTDTQYF
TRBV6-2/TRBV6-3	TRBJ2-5	CASSYGDRKETQYF
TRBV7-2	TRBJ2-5	CASSHGPEGYF
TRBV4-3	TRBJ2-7	CASSQDRGDNYEQYF
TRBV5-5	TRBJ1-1	CASSLAWGTGYEAFF
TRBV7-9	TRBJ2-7	CASSLLAGGYEQYF
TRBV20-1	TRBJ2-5	CSARVSMGLETQYF
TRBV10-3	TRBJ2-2	CAISDTGELFF
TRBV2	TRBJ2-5	CASSEALFDLAGPVETQYF
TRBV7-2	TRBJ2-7	CASSPTGFSSYEQYF
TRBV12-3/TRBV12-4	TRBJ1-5	CASSFSGPQGLGNQPQHF
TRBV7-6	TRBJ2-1	CASSLGRGGSYNEQFF
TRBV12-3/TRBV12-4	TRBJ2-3	CAGRSDSTDTQYF
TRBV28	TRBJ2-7	CASSLRRLAGFYEQYF
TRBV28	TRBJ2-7	CASSPARGKDYEQYF
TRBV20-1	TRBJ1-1	CSGQQGDTEAFF
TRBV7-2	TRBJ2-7	CASSLGTSAEQYF
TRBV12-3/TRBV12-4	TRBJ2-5	CASSSPGGLETQYF